Each of the 6 T cell receptor beta chains below was sequenced from the same sample in a study of response to subunit inactivated influenza vaccine. Via MiXCR, TCRdb re-called the RT-PCR reads, giving one row per CDR3 protein. The sample lists around 520,000 distinct CDR3 sequences, approximately 24% seen once, with approximately 1.9% in the top ten. The specimen was CD4+ T cells sorted from PBMCs, collected about 5 days after vaccination. Every receptor here comes from a man aged 45-65 years who received an inactivated influenza vaccine.

V usage is TRBV6-2 or TRBV6-3 and J usage is TRBJ2-7; TRBD1 agrees at 10 bases. V lost 6 bases to trimming and J lost 6 bases; unmatched junction nucleotides: 14. This CDR3 is built from 16 residues. Looked up from germline, CDR1 is MNHEY and CDR2 is SVGEGT. CDR3 amino acids: CASSRHDRGLEGEQYF. CDR3 sequence (DNA): TGTGCCAGCAGCCGCCACGACAGGGGGCTTGAAGGCGAGCAGTACTTC.

The chain joins TRBV3-1 to TRBJ2-3; maybe TRBD2 (5 bases). This CDR3 has 15 residues. V was clipped by 4 bases and J by 1 base, with 12 bases between them. CDR1 is LGHDT and CDR2 is YNNKEL in the germline V gene (reference sequence). In DNA form, the CDR3 reads TGTGCCAGCAGCCCACGGGTTAGCGGCACAGATACGCAGTATTTT. Amino acid sequence: CASSPRVSGTDTQYF.

This clonotype showed up just a few times. V is TRBV5-5 and J is TRBJ2-7, with a weak D call TRBD1 (6 bases). Per the germline V gene, CDR1 is SGHKS and CDR2 is YYEKEE (reference sequence). The CDR3 has 14 residues. Trimming cost V 0 bases and J 3 bases, with 10 bases left between them. The CDR3 DNA follows: TGTGCCAGCAGCTTGGTAGGACAGATCTACGAGCAGTACTTC. Residues: CASSLVGQIYEQYF.

The table lists this clonotype with a few counts. The chain links TRBV5-1 to TRBJ2-2; D tentatively reads TRBD1 or TRBD2 (7 bases each). Trimming cost V 7 bases and J 0 bases, with 13 bases left between them. The CDR3 loop spans 15 amino acids. In germline, CDR1 is SGHRS, CDR2 YFSETQ. Here the CDR3 DNA reads TGCGCCAGCCAGACAGGGACTACGAACACCGGGGAGCTGTTTTTT. Translation gives CASQTGTTNTGELFF.

The J gene is TRBJ1-5, the V gene TRBV12-3 or TRBV12-4; 8 positions agree with TRBD1. CDR3 length: 14 residues. J gave up 7 bases and V 5 bases, and 7 bases lay outside the gene matches. CDR3 DNA: TGTGCCAGCAGTCCGACAGGGGAGGGGCAGCCCCAGCATTTT. It specifies CASSPTGEGQPQHF.

The gene calls are TRBV7-2 and TRBJ2-7; 7 bases are shared with TRBD1. Per germline, CDR1 SGHTA and CDR2 FQGNSA. V was clipped by 0 bases and J by 9 bases; unmatched bases: 11. This CDR3 is 15 amino acids long. CDR3 protein: CASSLAARQGAGQYF. CDR3 DNA: TGTGCCAGCAGCTTAGCCGCCAGACAGGGTGCGGGGCAGTACTTC.